This TCR beta chain was profiled in a study of technical replicates of blood from a few donors. V was pared by 5 bases and J by 6 bases, with 16 bases between. The germline V gene encodes CDR1 SEHNR and CDR2 FQNEAQ (reference sequence). This CDR3 spans 14 amino acids. The data were produced by immunoSEQ multiplex PCR, yet TCRdb's version contains in-frame clones alone and is incomplete. The table lists approximately 79,000 clones, roughly 91% of them singletons. The receptor was derived from a human donor in good health. The sequenced sample was T cells isolated from PBMCs. This chain joins TRBV7-9 and TRBJ1-1; D perhaps matches TRBD1 (5 bases). CDR3 sequence (DNA): TGTGCCAGCAGCCCTCCGGACAACCTCTCTGAAGCTTTCTTT. This translates into CASSPPDNLSEAFF.